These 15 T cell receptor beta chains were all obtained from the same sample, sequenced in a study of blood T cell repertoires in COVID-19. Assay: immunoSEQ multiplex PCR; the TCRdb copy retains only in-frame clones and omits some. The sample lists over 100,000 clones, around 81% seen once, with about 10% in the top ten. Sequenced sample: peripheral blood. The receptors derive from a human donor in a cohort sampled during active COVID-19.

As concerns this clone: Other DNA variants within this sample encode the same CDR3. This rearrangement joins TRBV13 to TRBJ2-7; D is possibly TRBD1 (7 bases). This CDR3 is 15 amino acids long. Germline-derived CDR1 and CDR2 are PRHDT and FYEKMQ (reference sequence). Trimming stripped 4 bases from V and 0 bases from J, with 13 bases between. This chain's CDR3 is CASSSRQGLSYEQYF. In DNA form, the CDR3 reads TGTGCCAGCAGCTCTAGACAGGGACTCTCCTACGAGCAGTACTTC.

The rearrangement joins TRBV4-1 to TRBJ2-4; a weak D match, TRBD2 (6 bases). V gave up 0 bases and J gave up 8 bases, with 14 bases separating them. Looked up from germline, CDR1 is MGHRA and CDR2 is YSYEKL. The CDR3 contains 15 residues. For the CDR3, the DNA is TGCGCCAGCAGCCAAGATTGGCGGGATGAGGACATTCAGTACTTC. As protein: CASSQDWRDEDIQYF.

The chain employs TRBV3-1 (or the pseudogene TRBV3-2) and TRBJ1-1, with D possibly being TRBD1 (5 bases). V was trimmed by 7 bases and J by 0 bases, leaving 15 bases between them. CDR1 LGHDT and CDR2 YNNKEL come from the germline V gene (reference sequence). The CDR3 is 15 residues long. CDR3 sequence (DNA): TGTGCCAGCACCTCTTCGACAGTGATGAACACTGAAGCTTTCTTT. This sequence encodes CASTSSTVMNTEAFF.

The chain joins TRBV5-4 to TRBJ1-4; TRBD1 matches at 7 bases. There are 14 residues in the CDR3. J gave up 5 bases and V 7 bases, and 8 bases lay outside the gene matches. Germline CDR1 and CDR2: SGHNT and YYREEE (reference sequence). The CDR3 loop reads CASGPGQRNEKLFF. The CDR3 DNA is TGTGCCAGCGGTCCGGGACAGCGGAATGAAAAACTGTTTTTT.

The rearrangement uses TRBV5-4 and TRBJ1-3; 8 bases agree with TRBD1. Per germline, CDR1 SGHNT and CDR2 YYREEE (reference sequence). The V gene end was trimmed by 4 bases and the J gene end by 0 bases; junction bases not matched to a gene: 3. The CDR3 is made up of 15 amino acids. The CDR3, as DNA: TGTGCCAGCAGCAGACAGGGGTACTCTGGAAACACCATATATTTT. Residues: CASSRQGYSGNTIYF.

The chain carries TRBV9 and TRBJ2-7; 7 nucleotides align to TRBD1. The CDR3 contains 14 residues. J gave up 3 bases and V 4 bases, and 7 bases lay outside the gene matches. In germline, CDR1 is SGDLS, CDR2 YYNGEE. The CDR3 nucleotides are TGTGCCAGCAGCCTTTCCGGGACAGACTACGAGCAGTACTTC. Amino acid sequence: CASSLSGTDYEQYF. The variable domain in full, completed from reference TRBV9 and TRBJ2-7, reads DSGVTQTPKHLITATGQRVTLRCSPRSGDLSVYWYQQSLDQGLQFLIQYYNGEERAKGNILERFSAQQFPDLHSELNLSSLELGDSALYFCASSLSGTDYEQYFGPGTRLTVT.

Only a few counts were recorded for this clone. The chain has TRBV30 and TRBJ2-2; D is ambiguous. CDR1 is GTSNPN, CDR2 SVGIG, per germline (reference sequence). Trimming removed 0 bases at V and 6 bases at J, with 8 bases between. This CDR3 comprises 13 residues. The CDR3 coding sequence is TGTGCCTGGAGTGTATCGCACTCCGGGGAGCTGTTTTTT. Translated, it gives CAWSVSHSGELFF.

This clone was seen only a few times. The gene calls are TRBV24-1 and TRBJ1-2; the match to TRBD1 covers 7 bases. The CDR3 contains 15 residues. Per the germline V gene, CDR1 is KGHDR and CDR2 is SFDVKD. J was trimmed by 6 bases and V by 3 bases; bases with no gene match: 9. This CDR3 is CATSDATGTEDGYTF. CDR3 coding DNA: TGTGCCACCAGTGATGCGACCGGGACAGAAGATGGCTACACCTTC.

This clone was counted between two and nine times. The CDR3, as DNA: TGTGCCAGCAGCCGACGCTCAAGCGGTACCTACAATGAGCAGTTCTTC. This sequence encodes CASSRRSSGTYNEQFF. The chain carries TRBV11-1 and TRBJ2-1; tentative D call: TRBD2 (5 bases). V was clipped by 5 bases and J by 2 bases, with 16 bases between them. The CDR3 extends over 16 amino acids. Germline lookup yields CDR1 SGHAT and CDR2 FQDESV (reference sequence).

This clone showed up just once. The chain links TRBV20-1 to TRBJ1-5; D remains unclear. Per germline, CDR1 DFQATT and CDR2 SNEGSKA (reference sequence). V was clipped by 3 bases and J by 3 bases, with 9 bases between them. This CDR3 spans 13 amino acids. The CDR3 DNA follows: TGCAGTGCTAGTGGGCTGAACAATCAGCCCCAGCATTTT. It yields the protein CSASGLNNQPQHF.

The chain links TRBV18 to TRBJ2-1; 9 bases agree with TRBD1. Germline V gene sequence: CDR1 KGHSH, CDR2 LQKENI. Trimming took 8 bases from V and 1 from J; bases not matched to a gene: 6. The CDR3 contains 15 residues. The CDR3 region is CASHWTGVSYNEQFF. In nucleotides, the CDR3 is TGTGCCAGCCATTGGACAGGGGTTTCCTACAATGAGCAGTTCTTC. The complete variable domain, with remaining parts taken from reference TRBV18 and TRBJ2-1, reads NAGVMQNPRHLVRRRGQEARLRCSPMKGHSHVYWYRQLPEEGLKFMVYLQKENIIDESGMPKERFSAEFPKEGPSILRIQQVVRGDSAAYFCASHWTGVSYNEQFFGPGTRLTVL.

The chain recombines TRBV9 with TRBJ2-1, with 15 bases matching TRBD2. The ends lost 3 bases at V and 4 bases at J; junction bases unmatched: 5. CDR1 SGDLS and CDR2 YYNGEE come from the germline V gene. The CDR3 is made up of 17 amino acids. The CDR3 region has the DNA TGTGCCAGCAGCGAACGAGGGACTAGCGGGGGGTACAATGAGCAGTTCTTC. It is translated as CASSERGTSGGYNEQFF.

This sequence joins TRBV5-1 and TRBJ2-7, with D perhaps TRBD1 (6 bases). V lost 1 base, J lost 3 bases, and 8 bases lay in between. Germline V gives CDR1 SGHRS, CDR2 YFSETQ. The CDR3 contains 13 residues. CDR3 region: CASSLNRDYEQYF. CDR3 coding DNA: TGCGCCAGCAGCTTGAACAGGGACTACGAGCAGTACTTC.

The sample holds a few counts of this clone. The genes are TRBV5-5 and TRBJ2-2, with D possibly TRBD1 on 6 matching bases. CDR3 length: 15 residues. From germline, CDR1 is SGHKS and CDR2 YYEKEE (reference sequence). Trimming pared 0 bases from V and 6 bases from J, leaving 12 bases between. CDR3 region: CASSLAPGDAGELFF. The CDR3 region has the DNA TGTGCCAGCAGCTTGGCCCCAGGGGATGCCGGGGAGCTGTTTTTT.

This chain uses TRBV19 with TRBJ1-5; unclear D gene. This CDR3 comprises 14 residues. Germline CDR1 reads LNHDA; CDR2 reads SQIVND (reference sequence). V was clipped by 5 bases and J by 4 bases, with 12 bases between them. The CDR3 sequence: CASSLMTPNQPQHF. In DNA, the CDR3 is TGTGCCAGTAGTCTCATGACACCAAATCAGCCCCAGCATTTT.